Detailed here is one TCR beta chain. Assay: immunoSEQ multiplex PCR; the TCRdb copy retains only in-frame clones and omits some. The table has approximately 110,000 clones, about 85% seen once. The V and J ends lost 4 bases and 0 bases, in that order; junction bases with no gene match: 13. The CDR3 covers 19 residues. This sample is drawn from a study of PD-L1 blockade in urothelial cancer. This TCR was sampled from a man aged 50-59 years with urothelial cancer. J is TRBJ2-1 and V is TRBV5-7; 10 bases fit TRBD2. TRBV5-7 is an ORF; its function is uncertain. Sequences were derived from PBMCs, sampled around atezolizumab (anti-PD-L1) treatment. CDR3 sequence: CASSQKGLADPISYNEQFF. Written as DNA, the CDR3 is TGTGCCAGCAGCCAGAAAGGACTAGCGGACCCAATCTCCTACAATGAGCAGTTCTTC.